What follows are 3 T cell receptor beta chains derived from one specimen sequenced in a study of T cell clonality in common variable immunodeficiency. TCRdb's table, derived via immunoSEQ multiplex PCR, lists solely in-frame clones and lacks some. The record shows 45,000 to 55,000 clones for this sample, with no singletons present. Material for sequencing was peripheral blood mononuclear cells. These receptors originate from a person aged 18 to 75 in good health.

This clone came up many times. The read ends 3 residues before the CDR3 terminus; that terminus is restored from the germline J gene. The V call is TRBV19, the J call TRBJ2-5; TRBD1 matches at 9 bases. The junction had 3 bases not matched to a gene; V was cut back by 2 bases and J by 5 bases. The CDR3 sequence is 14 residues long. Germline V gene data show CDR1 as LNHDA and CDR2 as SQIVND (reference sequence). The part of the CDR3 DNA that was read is TGTGCCAGTAGTATATGGACAGGGGATGAGACC. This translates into CASSIWTGDET. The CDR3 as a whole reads CASSIWTGDETQYF.

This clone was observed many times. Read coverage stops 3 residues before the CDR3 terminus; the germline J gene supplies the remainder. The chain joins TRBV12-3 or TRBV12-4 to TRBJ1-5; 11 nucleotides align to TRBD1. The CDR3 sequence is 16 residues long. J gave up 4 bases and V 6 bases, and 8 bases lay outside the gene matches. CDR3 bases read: TGTGCCAGCAGGAAGGGACAGGGGGTAATGAATCAGCCC. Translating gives CASRKGQGVMNQP. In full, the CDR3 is CASRKGQGVMNQPQHF.

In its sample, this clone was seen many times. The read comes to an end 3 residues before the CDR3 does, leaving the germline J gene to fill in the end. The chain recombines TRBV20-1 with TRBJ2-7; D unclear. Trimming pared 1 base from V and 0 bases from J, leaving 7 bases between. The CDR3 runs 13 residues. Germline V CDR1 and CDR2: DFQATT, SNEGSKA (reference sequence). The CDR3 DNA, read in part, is TGCAGTGCTAGAGGCACCAGCTCCTACGAG. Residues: CSARGTSSYE. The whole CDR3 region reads CSARGTSSYEQYF.